These 10 T cell receptor beta chains came from one sample sequenced in a study of T cell repertoires in ileal Crohn's disease (dated 2019 in TCRdb). The library came from the immunoSEQ multiplex PCR assay. TCRdb limited this immuneACCESS table to in-frame rearrangements with V and J called. A share of clones is missing; checked studies link under half to unresolved V genes, and the rest is unexplained. This sample holds 13,000 to 15,000 clones; nearly 80% were observed only once. The biggest ten clones account for 3.5% to 4.5% of the sample. Sequencing used ileal tissue. All receptors come from an adult with Crohn's disease.

This clone was picked up one time. The genes are TRBV4-2 and TRBJ2-3; a weak D match, TRBD2 (7 bases). The germline gives CDR1 LGHNA, CDR2 YNFKEQ. Trimming removed 0 bases from V and 3 bases from J, with 16 bases in between. This CDR3 contains 17 residues. The CDR3 sequence is CASSQDGRGGLTDTQYF. CDR3 in DNA: TGTGCCAGCAGCCAAGATGGGAGGGGGGGTCTAACAGATACGCAGTATTTT.

CDR3: CASSLARGNEQFF. DNA of the CDR3: TGCGCCAGCAGCTTGGCCAGAGGGAATGAGCAGTTCTTC. This sequence joins TRBV5-1 and TRBJ2-1; D might be TRBD2 (5 bases). CDR1 and CDR2 from the germline V gene are SGHRS and YFSETQ. Trimming pared 0 bases from V and 7 bases from J, leaving 8 bases between. The CDR3 is 13 residues long.

The V and J genes are TRBV28 and TRBJ2-3; 13 positions match TRBD2. The length of the CDR3 is 15 residues. The V and J ends lost 6 bases and 5 bases, in that order; junction bases with no gene match: 5. Germline V gene lookup returns CDR1 MDHEN and CDR2 SYDVKM. The CDR3 DNA sequence: TGTGCCAGCAGGTTACTAGCGGGGGGGGGAGATACGCAGTATTTT. Translating it yields CASRLLAGGGDTQYF. Using reference TRBV28 and TRBJ2-3 for the parts outside the CDR3, the full variable domain is DVKVTQSSRYLVKRTGEKVFLECVQDMDHENMFWYRQDPGLGLRLIYFSYDVKMKEKGDIPEGYSVSREKKERFSLILESASTNQTSMYLCASRLLAGGGDTQYFGPGTRLTVL.

This chain connects TRBV9 to TRBJ1-2; D is unresolved. V was pared by 4 bases and J by 4 bases, with 14 bases between. The CDR3 length is 14 residues. The germline V gene encodes CDR1 SGDLS and CDR2 YYNGEE. The CDR3 DNA reads as TGTGCCAGCAGCCTCGGAGGTCCGGGCTATGGCTACACCTTC. Translation: CASSLGGPGYGYTF.

This chain joins TRBV9 and TRBJ2-7, with a weak D call TRBD2 (5 bases). CDR1 and CDR2 (germline): SGDLS, YYNGEE. This CDR3 region has 14 residues. V was cut by 4 bases and J by 3 bases, with 14 bases left in between. CDR3 region: CASSPDLGSYEQYF. The CDR3 DNA reads TGTGCCAGCAGCCCCGATCTAGGGAGCTACGAGCAGTACTTC.

The rearrangement links TRBV5-8 to TRBJ1-2, with unresolved D. Germline CDR1 SGHTS, CDR2 YDEGEE. The ends were cut back, 3 bases at V and 7 bases at J, with 7 bases in the middle. CDR3 length: 11 residues. The DNA for the CDR3 is TGTGCCAGCAGCTACTATAGTGGCTACACCTTC. Translated: CASSYYSGYTF.

The chain employs TRBV9 and TRBJ2-3, with D possibly TRBD1 on 5 matching bases. V lost 2 bases and J 3 bases, leaving 13 bases between the germline ends. The germline gives CDR1 SGDLS, CDR2 YYNGEE. CDR3 size: 15 residues. The chain's CDR3 is CASSVRVLRTDTQYF. CDR3 sequence (DNA): TGTGCCAGCAGCGTCAGGGTTTTGAGAACAGATACGCAGTATTTT.

This clone was counted only a few times. CDR3 amino acids: CASSETTASGNTIYF. Written as DNA, the CDR3 is TGTGCCAGCAGTGAAACGACAGCCTCTGGAAACACCATATATTTT. The chain couples TRBV6-4 to TRBJ1-3, with D tentatively TRBD1 (5 bases). The CDR3 has 15 amino acids. V was cut by 3 bases and J by 0 bases, with 9 bases left in between. The germline V gene has CDR1 MRHNA and CDR2 SNTAGT.

This clone was recorded a few times. The chain uses TRBV6-6 and TRBJ2-1; possible D gene TRBD2, 5 bases. Germline assignment: CDR1 MNHNY and CDR2 SVGAGI (reference sequence). The CDR3 is made up of 14 amino acids. The ends were cut back, 4 bases at V and 8 bases at J, with 15 bases in the middle. CDR3 loop: CASSSVTKKDEQFF. CDR3 in DNA: TGTGCCAGCAGTTCCGTGACTAAAAAGGATGAGCAGTTCTTC.

The chain uses TRBV5-1 and TRBJ2-2; D is undetermined. From germline, CDR1 is SGHRS and CDR2 YFSETQ. This CDR3 has 14 amino acids. The ends were cut back, 7 bases at V and 0 bases at J, with 10 bases in the middle. The CDR3 DNA reads as TGCGCCAGCTCAGGATTCGCGAACACCGGGGAGCTGTTTTTT. Encoded protein: CASSGFANTGELFF.